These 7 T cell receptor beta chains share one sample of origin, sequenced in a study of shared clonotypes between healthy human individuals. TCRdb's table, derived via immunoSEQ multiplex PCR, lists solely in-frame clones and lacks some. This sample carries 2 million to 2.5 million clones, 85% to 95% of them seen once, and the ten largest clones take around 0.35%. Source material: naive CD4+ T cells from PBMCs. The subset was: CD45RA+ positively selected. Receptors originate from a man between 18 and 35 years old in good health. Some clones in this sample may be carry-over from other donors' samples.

This CDR3 is CATSRDQPGGSSYNEQFF. For the CDR3, the DNA is TGTGCCACCAGCAGAGATCAACCGGGCGGGAGCTCCTACAATGAGCAGTTCTTC. This sequence joins TRBV15 and TRBJ2-1; 7 positions agree with TRBD2. Per germline, CDR1 LNHNV and CDR2 YYDKDF (reference sequence). After removal of 0 bases from V and 0 bases from J, the junction contained 8 bases not matched to a gene. The CDR3 spans 18 residues.

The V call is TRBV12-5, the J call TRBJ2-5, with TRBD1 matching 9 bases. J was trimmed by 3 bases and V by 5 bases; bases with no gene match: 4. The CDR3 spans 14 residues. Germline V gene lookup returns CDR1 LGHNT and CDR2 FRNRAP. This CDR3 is CASGRGQGKETQYF. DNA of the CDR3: TGTGCTAGTGGTCGGGGACAGGGAAAAGAGACCCAGTACTTC.

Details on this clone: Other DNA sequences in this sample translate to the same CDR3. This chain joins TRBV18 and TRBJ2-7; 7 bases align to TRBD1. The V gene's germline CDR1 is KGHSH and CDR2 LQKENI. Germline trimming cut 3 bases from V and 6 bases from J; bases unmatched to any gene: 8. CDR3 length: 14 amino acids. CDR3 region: CASSPGGTDGEQYF. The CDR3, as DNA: TGTGCCAGCTCACCGGGTGGGACAGACGGCGAGCAGTACTTC.

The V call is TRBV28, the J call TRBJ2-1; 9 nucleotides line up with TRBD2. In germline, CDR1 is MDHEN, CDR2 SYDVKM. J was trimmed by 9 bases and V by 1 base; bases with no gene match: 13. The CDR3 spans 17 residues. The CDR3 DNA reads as TGTGCCAGCAGTTTATTGGGTAGCGGGAGTACCCGGGGTGAGCAGTTCTTC. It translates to CASSLLGSGSTRGEQFF.

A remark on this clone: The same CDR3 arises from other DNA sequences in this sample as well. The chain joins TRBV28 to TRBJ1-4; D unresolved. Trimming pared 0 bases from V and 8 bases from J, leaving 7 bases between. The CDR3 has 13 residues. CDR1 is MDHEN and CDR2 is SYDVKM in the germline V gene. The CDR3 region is CASSLWGGEKLFF. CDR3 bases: TGTGCCAGCAGTTTATGGGGAGGGGAAAAACTGTTTTTT.

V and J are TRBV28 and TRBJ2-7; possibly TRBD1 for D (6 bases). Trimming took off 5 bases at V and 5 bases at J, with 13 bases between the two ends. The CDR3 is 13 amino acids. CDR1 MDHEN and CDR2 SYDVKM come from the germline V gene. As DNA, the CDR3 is TGTGCCAGCAGTCAACGGGACATAAACGAGCAGTACTTC. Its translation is CASSQRDINEQYF.

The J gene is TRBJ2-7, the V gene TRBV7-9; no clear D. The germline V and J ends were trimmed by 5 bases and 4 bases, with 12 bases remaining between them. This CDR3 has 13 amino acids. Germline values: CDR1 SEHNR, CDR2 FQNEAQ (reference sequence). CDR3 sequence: CASSTDLEYEQYF. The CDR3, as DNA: TGTGCCAGCAGCACCGACCTGGAATACGAGCAGTACTTC.